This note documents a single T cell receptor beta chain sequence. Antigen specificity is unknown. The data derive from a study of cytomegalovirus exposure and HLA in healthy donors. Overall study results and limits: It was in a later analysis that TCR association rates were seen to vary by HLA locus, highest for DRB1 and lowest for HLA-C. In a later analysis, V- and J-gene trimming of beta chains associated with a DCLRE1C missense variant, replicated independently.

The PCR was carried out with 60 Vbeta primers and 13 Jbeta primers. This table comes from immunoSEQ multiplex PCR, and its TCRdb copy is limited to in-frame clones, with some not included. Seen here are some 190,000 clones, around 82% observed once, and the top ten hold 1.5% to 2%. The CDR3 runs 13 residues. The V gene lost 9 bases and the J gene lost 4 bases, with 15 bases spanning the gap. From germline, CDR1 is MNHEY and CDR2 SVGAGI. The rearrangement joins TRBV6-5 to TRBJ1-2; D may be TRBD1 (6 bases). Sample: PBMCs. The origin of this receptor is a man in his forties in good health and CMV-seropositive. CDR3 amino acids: CASTRGGAYGYTF. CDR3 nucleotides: TGTGCCAGTACTCGAGGGGGTGCCTATGGCTACACCTTC.